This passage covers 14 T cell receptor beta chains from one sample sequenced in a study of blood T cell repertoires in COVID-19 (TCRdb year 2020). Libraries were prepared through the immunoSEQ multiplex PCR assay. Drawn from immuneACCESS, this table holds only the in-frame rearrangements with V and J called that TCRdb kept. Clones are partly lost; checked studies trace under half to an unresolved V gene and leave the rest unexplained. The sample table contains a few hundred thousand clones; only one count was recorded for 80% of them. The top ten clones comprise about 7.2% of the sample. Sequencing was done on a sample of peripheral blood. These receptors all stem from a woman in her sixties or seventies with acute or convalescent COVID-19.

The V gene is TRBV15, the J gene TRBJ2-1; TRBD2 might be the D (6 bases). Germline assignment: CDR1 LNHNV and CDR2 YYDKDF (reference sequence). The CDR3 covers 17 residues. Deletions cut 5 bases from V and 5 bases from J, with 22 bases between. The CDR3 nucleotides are TGTGCCACCAGCCCTCTGGCCTACGGGACTCTCCACAATGAGCAGTTCTTC. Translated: CATSPLAYGTLHNEQFF.

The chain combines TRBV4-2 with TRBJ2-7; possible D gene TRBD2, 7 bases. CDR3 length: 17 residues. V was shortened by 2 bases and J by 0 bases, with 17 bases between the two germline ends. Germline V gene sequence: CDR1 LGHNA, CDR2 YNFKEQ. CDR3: CASSQTGGGQSSYEQYV. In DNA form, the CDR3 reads TGTGCCAGCAGCCAAACGGGGGGCGGACAAAGCTCCTACGAGCAGTACGTC.

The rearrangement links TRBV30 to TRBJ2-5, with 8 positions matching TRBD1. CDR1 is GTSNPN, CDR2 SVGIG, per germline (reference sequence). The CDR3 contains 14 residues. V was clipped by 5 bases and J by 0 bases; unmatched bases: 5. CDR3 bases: TGTGCCTGGGGGACGGGACAGGACCAAGAGACCCAGTACTTC. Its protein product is CAWGTGQDQETQYF.

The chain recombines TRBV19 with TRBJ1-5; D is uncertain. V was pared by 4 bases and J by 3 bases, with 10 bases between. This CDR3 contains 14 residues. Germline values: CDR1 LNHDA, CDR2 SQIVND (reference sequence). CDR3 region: CASSTAGVNQPQHF. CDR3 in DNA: TGTGCCAGTAGTACCGCCGGGGTCAATCAGCCCCAGCATTTT.

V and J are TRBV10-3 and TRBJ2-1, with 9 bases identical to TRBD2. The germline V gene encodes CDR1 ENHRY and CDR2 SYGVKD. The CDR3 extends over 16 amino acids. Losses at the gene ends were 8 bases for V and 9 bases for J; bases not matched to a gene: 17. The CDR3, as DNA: TGTGCCATCTCCCCCCCCGCGCGGGGGGGCGTTATTGAGCAGTTCTTC. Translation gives CAISPPARGGVIEQFF.

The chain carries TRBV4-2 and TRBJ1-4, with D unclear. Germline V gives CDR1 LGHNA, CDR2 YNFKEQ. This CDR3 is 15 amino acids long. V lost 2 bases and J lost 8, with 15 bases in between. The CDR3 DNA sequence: TGTGCCAGCAGCCAAATCGGCGGGTATCTCGAAAAACTGTTTTTT. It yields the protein CASSQIGGYLEKLFF.

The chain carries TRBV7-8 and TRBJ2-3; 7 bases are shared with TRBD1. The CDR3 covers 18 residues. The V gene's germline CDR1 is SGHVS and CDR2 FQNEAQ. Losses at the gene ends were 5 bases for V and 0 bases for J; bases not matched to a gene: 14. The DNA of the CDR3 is TGTGCCAGCAGCCTAATTGGACAGGTCTATCATAGCACAGATACGCAGTATTTT. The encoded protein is CASSLIGQVYHSTDTQYF.

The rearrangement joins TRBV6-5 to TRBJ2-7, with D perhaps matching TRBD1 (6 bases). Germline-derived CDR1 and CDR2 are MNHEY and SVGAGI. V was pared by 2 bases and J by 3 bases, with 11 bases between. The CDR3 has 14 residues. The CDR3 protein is CASSYKQGFYEQYF. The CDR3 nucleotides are TGTGCCAGCAGTTACAAGCAGGGGTTCTACGAGCAGTACTTC.

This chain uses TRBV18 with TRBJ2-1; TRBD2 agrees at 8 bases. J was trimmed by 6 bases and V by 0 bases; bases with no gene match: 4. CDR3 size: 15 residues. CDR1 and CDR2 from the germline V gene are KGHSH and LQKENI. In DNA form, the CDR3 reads TGTGCCAGCTCACCACCGCCCGGGGGGGCCAATGAGCAGTTCTTC. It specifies CASSPPPGGANEQFF.

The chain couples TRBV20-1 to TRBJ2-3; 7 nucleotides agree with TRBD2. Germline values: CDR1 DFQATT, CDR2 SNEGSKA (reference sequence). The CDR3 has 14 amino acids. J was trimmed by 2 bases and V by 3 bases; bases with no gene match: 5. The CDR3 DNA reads TGCAGTGCTAGTAGGCTAGCGGACACAGATACGCAGTATTTT. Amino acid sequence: CSASRLADTDTQYF.

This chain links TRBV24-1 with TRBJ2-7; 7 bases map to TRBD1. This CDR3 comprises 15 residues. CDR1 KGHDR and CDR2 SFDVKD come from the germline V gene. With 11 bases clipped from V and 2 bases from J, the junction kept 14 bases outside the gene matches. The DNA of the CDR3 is TGTGCCATCTTTTACAGGGGCTCAATAACCTACGAGCAGTACGTC. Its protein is CAIFYRGSITYEQYV.

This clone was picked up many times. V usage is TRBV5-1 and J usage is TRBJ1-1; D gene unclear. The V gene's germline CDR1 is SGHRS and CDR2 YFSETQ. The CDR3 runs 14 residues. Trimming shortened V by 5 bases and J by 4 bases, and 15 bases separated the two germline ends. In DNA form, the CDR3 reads TGCGCCAGCAGTGGCGGGGAATCGGGCACTGAAGCTTTCTTT. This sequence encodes CASSGGESGTEAFF. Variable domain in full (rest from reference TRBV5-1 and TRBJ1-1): KAGVTQTPRYLIKTRGQQVTLSCSPISGHRSVSWYQQTPGQGLQFLFEYFSETQRNKGNFPGRFSGRQFSNSRSEMNVSTLELGDSALYLCASSGGESGTEAFFGQGTRLTVV.

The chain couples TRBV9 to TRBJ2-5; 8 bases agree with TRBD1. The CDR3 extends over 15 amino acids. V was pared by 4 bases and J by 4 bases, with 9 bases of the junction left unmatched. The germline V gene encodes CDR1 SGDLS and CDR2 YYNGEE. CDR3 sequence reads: CASSSRTGPIETQYF. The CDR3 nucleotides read TGTGCCAGCAGCTCGAGGACAGGGCCCATAGAGACCCAGTACTTC.

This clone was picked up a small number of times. CDR3 nucleotides: TGTGCCAGCAGCCTCACGCGTGGCGGGCAGCCCCAGCATTTT. It specifies CASSLTRGGQPQHF. The chain combines TRBV7-8 with TRBJ1-5; D remains unclear. The V end was cut by 5 bases, the J end by 7 bases, with 15 bases between. The CDR3 extends over 14 amino acids. Germline V gene lookup returns CDR1 SGHVS and CDR2 FQNEAQ.